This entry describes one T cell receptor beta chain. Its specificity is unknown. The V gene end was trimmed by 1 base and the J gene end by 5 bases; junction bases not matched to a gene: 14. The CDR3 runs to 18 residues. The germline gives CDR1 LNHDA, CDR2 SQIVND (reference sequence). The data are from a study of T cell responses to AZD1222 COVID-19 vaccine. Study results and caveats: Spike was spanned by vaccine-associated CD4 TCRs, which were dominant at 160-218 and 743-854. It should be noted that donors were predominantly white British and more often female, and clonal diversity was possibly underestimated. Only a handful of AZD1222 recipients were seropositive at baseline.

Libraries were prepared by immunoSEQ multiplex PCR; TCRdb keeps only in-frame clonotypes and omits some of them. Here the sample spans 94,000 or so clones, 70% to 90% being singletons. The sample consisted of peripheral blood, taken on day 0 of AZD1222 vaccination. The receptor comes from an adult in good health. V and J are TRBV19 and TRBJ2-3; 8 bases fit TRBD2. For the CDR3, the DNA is TGTGCCAGTAGTATAGCGGGAATGGCGGGGGGCTCCGGAGATACGCAGTATTTT. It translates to CASSIAGMAGGSGDTQYF.